The 26 T cell receptor beta chains listed next were all sequenced from one sample in a study of human T cells and chemical hapten exposure (dated by TCRdb to the early 2020s). The library was produced with RACE. This sample was sequenced with a NextSeq 500. TCRdb redid the processing of the public reads, applying fastp at Q25 and MiXCR, and retained in-frame beta chains. Here each entry gathers all rows of one CDR3 protein and keeps the most common genes and DNA. The sample table contains about 110,000 distinct CDR3 sequences; only one count was recorded for less than 10% of them. The ten largest clones take up approximately 3% of the sample. This specimen's time point label, per the study, means: patch test 2, 6 weeks after DPC sensitization. Per the publication, the treatment or condition label means: therapeutic diphenylcyclopropenone sensitization with weekly scalp DPC. Here the sequenced sample was whole blood, taken in connection with sensitization to the hapten diphenylcyclopropenone (DPC). Receptors originate from a woman in her thirties or forties with alopecia areata. Some clones in this sample may be carry-over from other donors' samples.

This clonotype was detected many times. This chain links TRBV6-2 or TRBV6-3 with TRBJ2-7; 7 bases line up with TRBD1. J gave up 3 bases and V 5 bases, and 16 bases lay outside the gene matches. Looked up from germline, CDR1 is MNHEY and CDR2 is SVGEGT. This CDR3 has 17 amino acids. The CDR3 region has the DNA TGTGCCAGCAGTGAACTACCGGGGACAGAACTACTCTACGAGCAGTACTTC. Its protein is CASSELPGTELLYEQYF.

V is TRBV7-2 and J is TRBJ2-3, with D perhaps TRBD1 (5 bases). Trimming pared 5 bases from V and 2 bases from J, leaving 14 bases between. This CDR3 comprises 15 residues. CDR1 SGHTA and CDR2 FQGNSA come from the germline V gene. DNA of the CDR3: TGTGCCAGCAGCCAAGGTCAGGGCTCCACAGATACGCAGTATTTT. Its translation: CASSQGQGSTDTQYF. The whole variable domain, remainder taken from reference TRBV7-2 and TRBJ2-3, is GAGVSQSPSNKVTEKGKDVELRCDPISGHTALYWYRQSLGQGLEFLIYFQGNSAPDKSGLPSDRFSAERTGGSVSTLTIQRTQQEDSAVYLCASSQGQGSTDTQYFGPGTRLTVL.

This chain connects TRBV20-1 to TRBJ2-7, with D perhaps matching TRBD1 or TRBD2 (5 bases each). Germline V gives CDR1 DFQATT, CDR2 SNEGSKA (reference sequence). The CDR3 extends over 15 amino acids. The germline V and J ends were trimmed by 1 base and 3 bases, with 16 bases remaining between them. In DNA, the CDR3 is TGCAGTGCTAGAGCGGTACGGGGCGATAGCTACGAGCAGTACTTC. Protein sequence: CSARAVRGDSYEQYF.

This clonotype was picked up a small number of times. The V call is TRBV7-9, the J call TRBJ1-1; D is unclear. The germline V and J ends were trimmed by 6 bases and 6 bases, with 11 bases remaining between them. Germline-derived CDR1 and CDR2 are SEHNR and FQNEAQ (reference sequence). The CDR3 contains 12 residues. DNA of the CDR3: TGTGCCAGCAGTAAACCGAGCCCTGAAGCTTTCTTT. Protein sequence: CASSKPSPEAFF.

This clonotype was detected only a few times. The CDR3 loop reads CASSFGRPEAFF. The CDR3, as DNA: TGTGCCAGCAGCTTTGGACGTCCCGAAGCTTTCTTT. The chain uses TRBV7-9 and TRBJ1-1, with D unclear. Germline CDR1 and CDR2: SEHNR and FQNEAQ (reference sequence). V was pared by 3 bases and J by 8 bases, with 10 bases between. CDR3 size: 12 residues.

In this sample, this clonotype turned up many times. The chain is built from TRBV20-1 and TRBJ1-2; 8 positions match TRBD1. Trimming took 5 bases from V and 4 from J; bases not matched to a gene: 6. Germline V gives CDR1 DFQATT, CDR2 SNEGSKA (reference sequence). This CDR3 comprises 13 residues. CDR3 sequence reads: CSAGRTGFYGYTF. Here the CDR3 DNA reads TGCAGTGCTGGGCGGACAGGGTTCTATGGCTACACCTTC.

This chain links TRBV12-3 or TRBV12-4 with TRBJ1-2, with D possibly being TRBD1 (5 bases). There are 14 residues in the CDR3. V shed 1 base and J shed 4 bases, with 10 bases lying between them. The CDR3 is CASSLGPGSYGYTF. The CDR3 DNA follows: TGTGCCAGCAGTTTAGGTCCAGGGAGCTATGGCTACACCTTC.

A few counts support this clonotype. This chain links TRBV6-2 or TRBV6-3 with TRBJ1-1; possibly TRBD1 for D (6 bases). This CDR3 comprises 16 residues. The germline V and J ends were trimmed by 5 bases and 0 bases, with 16 bases remaining between them. Germline CDR1 reads MNHEY; CDR2 reads SVGEGT. The CDR3: CASSLTGTSMNTEAFF. The CDR3 region has the DNA TGTGCCAGCAGTCTAACCGGGACATCGATGAACACTGAAGCTTTCTTT.

The rearrangement joins TRBV5-1 to TRBJ1-1, with D unresolved. The CDR3 extends over 14 amino acids. CDR1 and CDR2 (germline): SGHRS, YFSETQ. V shed 4 bases and J shed 3 bases, with 13 bases lying between them. This CDR3 is CASSTSAGHTEAFF. The CDR3 DNA is TGCGCCAGCAGCACCTCAGCCGGACACACTGAAGCTTTCTTT. The complete variable domain, with remaining parts taken from reference TRBV5-1 and TRBJ1-1, reads KAGVTQTPRYLIKTRGQQVTLSCSPISGHRSVSWYQQTPGQGLQFLFEYFSETQRNKGNFPGRFSGRQFSNSRSEMNVSTLELGDSALYLCASSTSAGHTEAFFGQGTRLTVV.

J is TRBJ2-3 and V is TRBV29-1; no clear D gene. The CDR3 loop spans 16 amino acids. CDR1 and CDR2 from the germline V gene are SQVTM and ANQGSEA. V lost 3 bases to trimming and J lost 4 bases, with 20 bases between them. Here the CDR3 reads CSVDQWGGIVSDTQYF. The CDR3 DNA follows: TGCAGCGTTGACCAGTGGGGTGGGATAGTCTCAGATACGCAGTATTTT.

This chain connects TRBV21-1 to TRBJ1-1; TRBD1 is taken as the D call from the table, unchecked against the DNA. TRBV21-1 is recorded as a pseudogene. CDR3 length equals 13 residues. CDR3 loop: CASSNRQGYEAFF. The CDR3, as DNA: TGTGCCAGCAGCAATCGACAGGGGTATGAAGCTTTCTTT.

The chain combines TRBV30 with TRBJ2-7, with 7 positions matching TRBD1. Germline trimming cut 2 bases from V and 9 bases from J; bases unmatched to any gene: 10. This CDR3 spans 13 amino acids. CDR1 and CDR2 (germline): GTSNPN, SVGIG (reference sequence). In DNA form, the CDR3 reads TGTGCCTGGAGTTTGGTCGAGACAGGGACGCAGTACTTC. This encodes CAWSLVETGTQYF.

This clonotype was detected many times. This chain joins TRBV5-6 and TRBJ2-2; D tentatively fits TRBD1 or TRBD2 (6 bases each). The CDR3 is made up of 16 amino acids. Trimming shortened V by 5 bases and J by 6 bases, and 20 bases separated the two germline ends. CDR1 is SGHDT and CDR2 is YYEEEE in the germline V gene. CDR3 amino acids: CASSPPSGGAPGELFF. CDR3 nucleotide sequence: TGTGCCAGCAGTCCGCCGTCCGGGGGCGCGCCCGGGGAGCTGTTTTTT.

This clonotype showed up many times. The chain links TRBV11-2 to TRBJ1-1, with 8 bases that match TRBD1. The CDR3 runs 15 residues. Germline V gives CDR1 SGHAT, CDR2 FQNNGV. V dropped 5 bases and J dropped 3; count of bases not matched to a gene: 8. In DNA form, the CDR3 reads TGTGCCAGCAGCCCCCGGACAGGGTTGGACACTGAAGCTTTCTTT. It is translated as CASSPRTGLDTEAFF.

This chain links TRBV4-3 with TRBJ1-4, with D possibly matching TRBD1 (6 bases). The CDR3 sequence is 17 residues long. V dropped 5 bases and J dropped 0 bases, with 16 bases sitting between them. CDR1 is LGHNA and CDR2 is YSLEER in the germline V gene. CDR3 in amino acids: CASSKRGGASTNEKLFF. CDR3 nucleotides: TGCGCCAGCAGCAAAAGGGGGGGGGCCTCAACTAATGAAAAACTGTTTTTT.

This chain links TRBV3-1 with TRBJ1-5, with unresolved D. Between the trimmed V and J ends, which lost 5 bases and 2 bases, there was a span of 13 bases. The CDR3 contains 15 residues. Germline assignment: CDR1 LGHDT and CDR2 YNNKEL (reference sequence). The CDR3 loop reads CASSEGSLGNQPQHF. Here the CDR3 DNA reads TGTGCCAGCAGCGAAGGGTCCCTGGGCAATCAGCCCCAGCATTTT.

In this sample, this clonotype turned up many times. The chain is built from TRBV7-2 and TRBJ1-4; 7 positions agree with TRBD1. J gave up 6 bases and V 3 bases, and 1 base lay outside the gene matches. Germline values: CDR1 SGHTA, CDR2 FQGNSA. This CDR3 has 13 amino acids. The chain's CDR3 is CASSFQGDEKLFF. The CDR3 DNA follows: TGTGCCAGCAGCTTCCAGGGGGATGAAAAACTGTTTTTT.

This clonotype turned up a few times. The gene calls are TRBV7-2 and TRBJ2-3; TRBD1 or TRBD2 may be the D gene (6 bases each). V was cut by 4 bases and J by 4 bases, with 12 bases left in between. This CDR3 is built from 14 residues. Per the germline V gene, CDR1 is SGHTA and CDR2 is FQGNSA. The DNA for the CDR3 is TGTGCCAGCAGCTGGGGGGCAGCTTCAGATACGCAGTATTTT. Translated: CASSWGAASDTQYF.

This clonotype has ten or more counts. The chain joins TRBV14 to TRBJ1-5; D remains unclear. The CDR3 is 14 amino acids. Germline V gene data show CDR1 as SGHDN and CDR2 as FVKESK. Trimming stripped 4 bases from V and 3 bases from J, with 10 bases between. CDR3 in DNA: TGTGCCAGCAGCCGGATAGAGGCCAATCAGCCCCAGCATTTT. This sequence encodes CASSRIEANQPQHF. Based on the CDR3 plus reference TRBV14 and TRBJ1-5, the full variable domain is EAGVTQFPSHSVIEKGQTVTLRCDPISGHDNLYWYRRVMGKEIKFLLHFVKESKQDESGMPNNRFLAERTGGTYSTLKVQPAELEDSGVYFCASSRIEANQPQHFGDGTRLSIL.

This clonotype was recorded many times. The V gene is TRBV4-3, the J gene TRBJ1-4; D gene uncertain. This CDR3 comprises 17 residues. Trimming shortened V by 4 bases and J by 7 bases, and 22 bases separated the two germline ends. In germline, CDR1 is LGHNA, CDR2 YSLEER. CDR3 nucleotides: TGCGCCAGCAGCCGTCCGGGAAGGGATGGACGGAGTGAAAAACTGTTTTTT. Translation gives CASSRPGRDGRSEKLFF.

This clonotype appeared many times. The rearrangement joins TRBV7-9 to TRBJ1-2; D not resolved. Trimming shortened V by 4 bases and J by 7 bases, and 13 bases separated the two germline ends. The CDR3 contains 13 residues. The V gene's germline CDR1 is SEHNR and CDR2 FQNEAQ (reference sequence). The CDR3 DNA is TGTGCCAGCAGCTCGGAAGTTTCGTCTGGCTACACCTTC. It translates to CASSSEVSSGYTF. The full variable domain, with the rest looked up from reference TRBV7-9 and TRBJ1-2, is DTGVSQNPRHKITKRGQNVTFRCDPISEHNRLYWYRQTLGQGPEFLTYFQNEAQLEKSRLLSDRFSAERPKGSFSTLEIQRTEQGDSAMYLCASSSEVSSGYTFGSGTRLTVV.

This clonotype was detected ten times or more. The V gene is TRBV9, the J gene TRBJ2-2; D is possibly TRBD1 or TRBD2 (5 bases each). V gave up 6 bases and J gave up 0 bases, with 9 bases separating them. The CDR3 sequence is 14 residues long. CDR1 and CDR2 (germline): SGDLS, YYNGEE. The CDR3 loop is CASMRGPNTGELFF. The DNA of the CDR3 is TGTGCCAGCATGAGGGGCCCGAACACCGGGGAGCTGTTTTTT.

In this sample, this clonotype turned up many times. The genes are TRBV5-4 and TRBJ2-5; tentative D call: TRBD2 (5 bases). The CDR3 extends over 13 amino acids. V was clipped by 3 bases and J by 0 bases, with 6 bases between them. Germline V gene lookup returns CDR1 SGHNT and CDR2 YYREEE (reference sequence). CDR3: CASSWEYQETQYF. The DNA for the CDR3 is TGTGCCAGCAGCTGGGAGTACCAAGAGACCCAGTACTTC.

The chain links TRBV19 to TRBJ1-2; D gene ambiguous. Germline CDR1 reads LNHDA; CDR2 reads SQIVND (reference sequence). V gave up 5 bases and J gave up 4 bases, with 20 bases separating them. CDR3 length equals 16 residues. The CDR3 DNA follows: TGTGCCAGTAGTGGATCGTCTCTTCTTCTTCCCTATGGCTACACCTTC. It codes for CASSGSSLLLPYGYTF.

This clonotype was observed a few times. This chain uses TRBV4-1 with TRBJ2-5; D unclear. Germline CDR1 reads MGHRA; CDR2 reads YSYEKL. V lost 0 bases and J 3 bases, leaving 5 bases between the germline ends. This CDR3 has 13 amino acids. CDR3 in DNA: TGCGCCAGCAGCCAAGAAGGGAAAGAGACCCAGTACTTC. Its translation: CASSQEGKETQYF.

J is TRBJ2-5 and V is TRBV12-3 or TRBV12-4, with D possibly called TRBD1 or TRBD2 (7 bases each). The CDR3 spans 14 residues. With 6 bases removed from V and 7 bases from J, the gap between germline ends came to 18 bases. CDR3 nucleotide sequence: TGTGCCAGCAGCCAGGGGGGGGCACGTGCGACCCAGTACTTC. This encodes CASSQGGARATQYF.